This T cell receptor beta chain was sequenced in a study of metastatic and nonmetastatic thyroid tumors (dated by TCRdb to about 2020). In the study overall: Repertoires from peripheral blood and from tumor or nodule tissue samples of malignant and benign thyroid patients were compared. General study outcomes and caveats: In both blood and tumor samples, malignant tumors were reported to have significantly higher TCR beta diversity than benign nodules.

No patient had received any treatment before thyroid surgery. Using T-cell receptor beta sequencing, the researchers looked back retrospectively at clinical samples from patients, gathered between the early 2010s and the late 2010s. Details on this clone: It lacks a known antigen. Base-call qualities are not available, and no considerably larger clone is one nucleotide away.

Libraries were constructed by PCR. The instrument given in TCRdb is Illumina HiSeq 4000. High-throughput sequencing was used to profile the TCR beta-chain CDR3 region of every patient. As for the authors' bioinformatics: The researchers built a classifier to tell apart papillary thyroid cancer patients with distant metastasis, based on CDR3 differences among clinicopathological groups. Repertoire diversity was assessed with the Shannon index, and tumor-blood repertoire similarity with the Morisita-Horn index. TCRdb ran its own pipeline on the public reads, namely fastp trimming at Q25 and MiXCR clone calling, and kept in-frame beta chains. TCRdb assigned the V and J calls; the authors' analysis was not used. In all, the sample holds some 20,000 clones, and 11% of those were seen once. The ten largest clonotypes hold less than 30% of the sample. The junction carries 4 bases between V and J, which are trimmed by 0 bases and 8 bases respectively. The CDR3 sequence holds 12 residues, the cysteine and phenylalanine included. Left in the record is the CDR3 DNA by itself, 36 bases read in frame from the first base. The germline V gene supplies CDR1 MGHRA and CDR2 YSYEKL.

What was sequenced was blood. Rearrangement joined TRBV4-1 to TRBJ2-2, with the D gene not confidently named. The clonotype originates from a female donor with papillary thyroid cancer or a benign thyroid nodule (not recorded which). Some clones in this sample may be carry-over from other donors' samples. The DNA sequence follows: TGCGCCAGCAGCCAAGAGAGAGGGGAGCTGTTTTTT. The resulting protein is CASSQERGELFF.